This is a list of T cell receptor beta chains from one sample in a study of shared clonotypes between healthy human individuals. Profiled with immunoSEQ multiplex PCR; TCRdb holds only in-frame clones, not every one. The sample yields approximately 480,000 clones, over 75% seen once. The specimen sequenced was PBMCs. Receptor source: a woman aged 40 to 49 in good health. Some clones in this sample may be carry-over from other donors' samples. The CDR3 runs from the conserved cysteine through the conserved F or W. A D gene is named only where the DNA matches it firmly. Size is omitted from some rows. Given values are once, few, many or a class for expanded clones.

v_call,clone_size,d_call,cdr3_length,j_call,cdr3_nt,cdr3_aa
TRBV6-1,-,-,14,TRBJ1-5,TGTGCCAGCAGTGAAGCGTGGGGCAATCAGCCCCAGCATTTT,CASSEAWGNQPQHF
TRBV7-6,-,TRBD1,15,TRBJ2-7,TGTGCCAGCAGCTCGCGACAGGGTCCACTCTACGAGCAGTACTTC,CASSSRQGPLYEQYF
TRBV7-9,few,-,13,TRBJ2-2,TGTGCCAGCAGCTACGAAAGCACCGGGGAGCTGTTTTTT,CASSYESTGELFF
TRBV6-1,few,TRBD1,15,TRBJ2-5,TGTGCCAGCAGTAATTTTGGGGACAGTCAAGAGACCCAGTACTTC,CASSNFGDSQETQYF
TRBV7-2,-,TRBD2,14,TRBJ2-1,TGTGCCAGCAGTTTAGCGGGGACCTACAATGAGCAGTTCTTC,CASSLAGTYNEQFF
TRBV5-1,-,-,14,TRBJ2-7,TGCGCCAGCAGCTGGGCCCCGGAGGTCTACGAGCAGTACTTC,CASSWAPEVYEQYF
TRBV19,-,-,11,TRBJ2-7,TGTGCCAGTGACCAGGGCTACGAGCAGTACTTC,CASDQGYEQYF
TRBV30,-,-,11,TRBJ2-5,TGTGCCTGGGGCAGTTCGGAGACCCAGTACTTC,CAWGSSETQYF
TRBV18,few,TRBD1,12,TRBJ1-2,TGTGCCAGCTCACCTCAGGGGGCCGACTACACCTTC,CASSPQGADYTF
TRBV7-2,-,TRBD1,14,TRBJ1-2,TGTGCCAGCAGCACCGTCAACAGGGGCTATGGCTACACCTTC,CASSTVNRGYGYTF
TRBV5-5,-,-,14,TRBJ1-1,TGTGCCAGCAGCTTGGTCACGGCTGACACTGAAGCTTTCTTT,CASSLVTADTEAFF
TRBV28,-,-,14,TRBJ2-5,TGTGCCAGCAGTCCCCCGGGATTCCAAGAGACCCAGTACTTC,CASSPPGFQETQYF
TRBV7-2,-,-,14,TRBJ2-1,TGTGCCAGCAGCTTAGAGCGTTCGGTAAATGAGCAGTTCTTC,CASSLERSVNEQFF
TRBV10-3,once,-,14,TRBJ2-3,TGTGCCATCAGTGACGGAGTAGGCGCAGATACGCAGTATTTT,CAISDGVGADTQYF
TRBV7-8,-,-,16,TRBJ1-3,TGTGCCAGCAGCTCACCAGGGGCCGCGGGAGGAAACACCATATATTTT,CASSSPGAAGGNTIYF
TRBV15,-,-,15,TRBJ2-7,TGTGCCACCAGCAGAGATAGGGGGACTACCTACGAGCAGTACTTC,CATSRDRGTTYEQYF
TRBV30,-,-,13,TRBJ1-3,TGTGCCTGGAGTGCCCTTGTCGGGCACACCATATATTTT,CAWSALVGHTIYF
TRBV18,-,TRBD1,15,TRBJ2-5,TGTGCCAGCTCACCCTGGACAGGGGCGGGGGAGACCCAGTACTTC,CASSPWTGAGETQYF
TRBV25-1,few,-,16,TRBJ1-5,TGTGCCAGCTCTCACAGTTACCAGGACACAAATCAGCCCCAGCATTTT,CASSHSYQDTNQPQHF
TRBV6-1,-,TRBD1,14,TRBJ1-2,TGTGCCAGCAGGACAGGGCCGGGGGACTATGGCTACACCTTC,CASRTGPGDYGYTF
TRBV13,-,-,17,TRBJ1-1,TGTGCCAGCAGCCGCCGGACAGCCTTTGACCCGAACACTGAAGCTTTCTTT,CASSRRTAFDPNTEAFF
TRBV27,-,-,15,TRBJ2-7,TGTGCCAGCAGTTTATCCGCACTCCGAACCTACGAGCAGTACTTC,CASSLSALRTYEQYF
TRBV6-6,-,TRBD2,16,TRBJ2-1,TGTGCCAGCAGCTTAATGACTAGCGGGAGGGCCTTTGAGCAGTTCTTC,CASSLMTSGRAFEQFF
TRBV30,-,TRBD1,17,TRBJ1-5,TGTGCCTGGAGTGGAGGACAGGGACCGGTTAGCAATCAGCCCCAGCATTTT,CAWSGGQGPVSNQPQHF
TRBV5-1,-,TRBD2,17,TRBJ2-2,TGCGCCAGCAGTACGGAGGGAGCGGGAGTAGGTACCGGGGAGCTGTTTTTT,CASSTEGAGVGTGELFF
TRBV5-6,-,-,17,TRBJ2-7,TGTGCCAGCTCCTTCTATTTAACTGGTGCGGATTTGTACGAGCAGTACTTC,CASSFYLTGADLYEQYF
TRBV7-9,-,-,14,TRBJ1-5,TGTGCCAGCAGCTTACCAGGGGTCTGGCAGCCCCAGCATTTT,CASSLPGVWQPQHF
TRBV9,once,-,14,TRBJ2-7,TGTGCCAGCAGCGTGACGACAGGATCCTACGAGCAGTACTTC,CASSVTTGSYEQYF
TRBV11-1,-,-,14,TRBJ2-1,TGTGCCAGCAGCTTAGTAGCGGATTTAGGAGAGCAGTTCTTC,CASSLVADLGEQFF
TRBV4-2,once,-,14,TRBJ2-1,TGTGCCAGCAGCCAAGATTGGAATAACGGGGAGCAGTTCTTC,CASSQDWNNGEQFF
TRBV6-1,-,-,14,TRBJ1-1,TGTGCCAGCAGTGAAGCTTCGCCCTCTTCGGTAGCTTTCTTT,CASSEASPSSVAFF
TRBV11-3,-,-,14,TRBJ1-1,TGTGCCAGCAGCGCCGGTGGGGTGAACACTGAAGCTTTCTTT,CASSAGGVNTEAFF
TRBV10-3,-,-,15,TRBJ2-7,TGTGCCATCAGTGAGTTGGGACAATCCCTCTACGAGCAGTACTTC,CAISELGQSLYEQYF